Shown below are 13 T cell receptor beta chains from a single sample sequenced in a study of identical twins. TCRdb re-analysed the 5' RACE reads in MiXCR, keeping a single row per CDR3 protein. This table holds about 570,000 distinct CDR3 sequences, more than 9% found once. These same records also appear under a second study, on yellow fever vaccine responses in identical twins.

The sample taken for sequencing was PBMCs. The receptors were gathered from a woman younger than 30 in good health.

Many counts were recorded for this clonotype. The chain links TRBV6-2 or TRBV6-3 to TRBJ2-5, with D unresolved. The CDR3 extends over 13 amino acids. Trimming shortened V by 7 bases and J by 5 bases, and 14 bases separated the two germline ends. Per the germline V gene, CDR1 is MNHEY and CDR2 is SVGEGT. CDR3 sequence: CASTSTATETQYF. The CDR3 DNA is TGTGCCAGCACGTCCACGGCCACGGAGACCCAGTACTTC.

The chain joins TRBV6-1 to TRBJ2-5, with D tentatively TRBD2 (6 bases). The CDR3 loop spans 13 amino acids. V was clipped by 5 bases and J by 5 bases, with 12 bases between them. Germline CDR1 and CDR2: MNHNS and SASEGT. The CDR3 sequence is CASSIGAGETQYF. The CDR3 DNA sequence: TGTGCCAGCAGTATAGGGGCGGGGGAGACCCAGTACTTC.

This clonotype was detected a few times. V is TRBV4-3 and J is TRBJ2-1; 15 bases are a match to TRBD2. CDR3 length equals 18 residues. The ends lost 0 bases at V and 2 bases at J; junction bases unmatched: 2. Germline CDR1 and CDR2: LGHNA and YSLEER. The CDR3 protein is CASSQDRTSGRAYNEQFF. The CDR3 DNA sequence: TGCGCCAGCAGCCAAGACCGGACTAGCGGGAGGGCCTACAATGAGCAGTTCTTC.

V is TRBV18 and J is TRBJ2-7; D not certain. The V and J ends lost 0 bases and 7 bases respectively, with 13 bases between them. Germline-derived CDR1 and CDR2 are KGHSH and LQKENI. This CDR3 is 14 amino acids long. CDR3 DNA sequence: TGTGCCAGCTCACCACCGGAGCTTCCTGGGGAGCAGTACTTC. This encodes CASSPPELPGEQYF.

This clonotype was found a few times. The rearrangement links TRBV7-9 to TRBJ2-5; no reliable D call. This CDR3 is 14 amino acids long. Germline CDR1 reads SEHNR; CDR2 reads FQNEAQ (reference sequence). V lost 5 bases and J lost 11, with 21 bases in between. In DNA, the CDR3 is TGTGCCAGCAGCCCGATACAATGGCCTGTTGAGCAGTACTTC. It specifies CASSPIQWPVEQYF.

In its sample, this clonotype was seen a few times. The chain's CDR3 is CASSSGQGKYGYTF. CDR3 sequence (DNA): TGTGCCAGCAGTTCGGGACAGGGGAAGTATGGCTACACCTTC. The chain couples TRBV27 to TRBJ1-2; 10 nucleotides align to TRBD1. CDR3 length equals 14 residues. The trim removed 4 bases at V and 5 bases at J, leaving 4 bases unmatched. Germline V CDR1 and CDR2: MNHEY, SMNVEV (reference sequence).

There are many counts of this clonotype. J is TRBJ2-3 and V is TRBV28, with TRBD1 matching over 10 bases. The CDR3 runs to 16 residues. V was pared by 5 bases and J by 1 base, with 6 bases of the junction left unmatched. Germline CDR1 and CDR2: MDHEN and SYDVKM. CDR3 region: CASSHSGTGGTDTQYF. The CDR3, as DNA: TGTGCCAGCAGTCATTCCGGGACAGGGGGCACAGATACGCAGTATTTT.

This clonotype was seen a few times. The rearrangement uses TRBV11-2 and TRBJ2-3; D remains ambiguous. Looked up from germline, CDR1 is SGHAT and CDR2 is FQNNGV. Trimming stripped 8 bases from V and 1 base from J, with 10 bases between. This CDR3 contains 13 residues. Here the CDR3 DNA reads TGTGCCAGCTCTTCAGTTCGCACAGATACGCAGTATTTT. It yields the protein CASSSVRTDTQYF.

This clonotype was found many times. This sequence joins TRBV29-1 and TRBJ2-3; 10 bases are shared with TRBD2. The junction had 7 bases not matched to a gene; V was cut back by 8 bases and J by 5 bases. Looked up from germline, CDR1 is SQVTM and CDR2 is ANQGSEA. The CDR3 has 13 residues. The CDR3 DNA reads TGCAGCACCCTACTAGCGGGGAGAGATACGCAGTATTTT. Residues: CSTLLAGRDTQYF.

This chain uses TRBV29-1 with TRBJ1-1, with unresolved D. CDR1 and CDR2 (germline): SQVTM, ANQGSEA. This CDR3 contains 12 residues. V lost 6 bases, J lost 3 bases, and 11 bases lay in between. CDR3 residues: CSVRVRDTEAFF. The CDR3 DNA sequence: TGCAGCGTGAGGGTGAGGGACACTGAAGCTTTCTTT. The variable domain in full, completed from reference TRBV29-1 and TRBJ1-1, reads SAVISQKPSRDICQRGTSLTIQCQVDSQVTMMFWYRQQPGQSLTLIATANQGSEATYESGFVIDKFPISRPNLTFSTLTVSNMSPEDSSIYLCSVRVRDTEAFFGQGTRLTVV.

V usage is TRBV6-2 or TRBV6-3 and J usage is TRBJ2-4, with D unresolved. Germline CDR1 is MNHEY and CDR2 is SVGEGT. This CDR3 is built from 15 residues. Trimming took off 4 bases at V and 6 bases at J, with 16 bases between the two ends. CDR3 sequence (DNA): TGTGCCAGCAGTTCGCGCCCTGGGTCGGGAAACATTCAGTACTTC. Translation gives CASSSRPGSGNIQYF.

This clonotype was seen only a few times. The chain combines TRBV30 with TRBJ1-1; D is unclear. Germline V gene data show CDR1 as GTSNPN and CDR2 as SVGIG (reference sequence). This CDR3 has 13 residues. The V gene lost 0 bases and the J gene lost 6 bases, with 11 bases spanning the gap. CDR3 region: CAWSVGRFAEAFF. The CDR3 DNA reads as TGTGCCTGGAGTGTAGGTCGGTTCGCTGAAGCTTTCTTT.

This clonotype was found a few times. The V and J genes are TRBV5-6 and TRBJ2-5, with TRBD2 as a possible D gene (5 bases). Trimming took off 7 bases at V and 5 bases at J, with 24 bases between the two ends. Germline values: CDR1 SGHDT, CDR2 YYEEEE. The CDR3 is made up of 16 amino acids. CDR3 protein: CASRRLAHPLRETQYF. CDR3 sequence (DNA): TGTGCCAGCCGGAGGTTAGCGCACCCGCTGAGGGAGACCCAGTACTTC. The full variable domain, in which reference TRBV5-6 and TRBJ2-5 provide the parts outside the CDR3, is DAGVTQSPTHLIKTRGQQVTLRCSPKSGHDTVSWYQQALGQGPQFIFQYYEEEERQRGNFPDRFSGHQFPNYSSELNVNALLLGDSALYLCASRRLAHPLRETQYFGPGTRLLVL.